The rows below give T cell receptor beta chains drawn from one sample of a study of molecular identifiers for immune sequencing clone quantification. From the PCR reads, TCRdb called clonotypes with MiXCR, one entry per CDR3 protein. This sample has some 650,000 distinct CDR3 sequences; just under 20% occur once, and the top ten carry 0.85% to 0.9%. Sequenced material: naive CD8+ T cells from blood, with Jurkat cell RNA spiked in. The receptor source for this set is a human donor in good health. Some libraries in this study had Jurkat cell RNA spiked in. Both conserved end residues are part of each CDR3. The D gene is left open where the match is weak. Clone size is shown for a subset of rows, as once, few, many or a class of expanded clone.

V,size,D,J,DNA,CDR3
TRBV4-1,NA,NA,TRBJ1-1,TGCGCCAGCAGCCAAGTTGGTGAGTCGGGTGGAGCTTTCTTT,CASSQVGESGGAFF
TRBV11-2,many,TRBD2,TRBJ2-7,TGTGCCAGCAGCTTAGAAGCGGGGGGTGCCTACGAGCAGTACTTC,CASSLEAGGAYEQYF
TRBV27,few,NA,TRBJ1-2,TGTGCCAGCAGGGAGGACGCACACACTAACTATGGCTACACCTTC,CASREDAHTNYGYTF
TRBV27,few,NA,TRBJ2-2,TGTGCCAGCAGTACACAGGGCCCCTTGAGTCCCGGGGAGCTGTTTTTT,CASSTQGPLSPGELFF
TRBV7-9,many,NA,TRBJ1-4,TGTGCCAGCAGCCCAGTAGGTGGTAATGAAAAACTGTTTTTT,CASSPVGGNEKLFF
TRBV19,NA,NA,TRBJ1-5,TGTGCCAGTAGTATCCTCCTAAATCAGCCCCGGCATTTT,CASSILLNQPRHF
TRBV29-1,many,TRBD2,TRBJ2-3,TGCAGCGTTGACTCTCTTTTGGCTAGCGGGACTAGCACAGATACGCAGTATTTT,CSVDSLLASGTSTDTQYF
TRBV2,many,TRBD1,TRBJ2-2,TGTGCCAGCAGTGGAACCCGGGGACAGGCCGGACCCGGGGAGCTGTTTTTT,CASSGTRGQAGPGELFF
TRBV4-2,many,TRBD2,TRBJ2-7,TGTGCCAGCAGCCCGACTAGCGGTCCCTACGAGCAGTACTTC,CASSPTSGPYEQYF
TRBV2,NA,NA,TRBJ1-4,TGTGCCAGCAGAGAAGGACTAAATGAAAAACTGTTTTTT,CASREGLNEKLFF
TRBV15,NA,TRBD1,TRBJ2-7,TGTGCCACCAGCAGCGGGACAGCATCCTACAAGCAGTACTTC,CATSSGTASYKQYF
TRBV6-2/TRBV6-3,many,NA,TRBJ2-1,TGTGCCAGCAGTCTCTCCGGGATCGGTGAGCAGTTCTTC,CASSLSGIGEQFF
TRBV10-2,NA,TRBD1,TRBJ1-2,TGCGCCAGCAGCCTAGGACAGGATGAACATGGCTACACCTTC,CASSLGQDEHGYTF
TRBV5-5,many,TRBD1,TRBJ1-1,TGTGCCAGCAGCTTCGGGACAGGGGCGGACACTGAAGCTTTCTTT,CASSFGTGADTEAFF
TRBV6-2/TRBV6-3,NA,TRBD1,TRBJ2-7,TGTGCCAGCAGTTACGGGACAGGGTACAGGTACGAGCAGTACTTC,CASSYGTGYRYEQYF
TRBV7-2,many,NA,TRBJ2-4,TGTGCCAGCAGCTCGGGTTTGGGCCCGAACATTCAGTACTTC,CASSSGLGPNIQYF
TRBV7-8,many,TRBD2,TRBJ2-3,TGTGCCAGCAGCTTAGGGGACTACATCACAGATACGCAGTATTTT,CASSLGDYITDTQYF
TRBV12-3/TRBV12-4,few,TRBD2,TRBJ2-7,TGTGCCAGCAGTTTACCAGCGGGAGGGGTTTACGAGCAGTACTTC,CASSLPAGGVYEQYF
TRBV7-2,many,TRBD1,TRBJ1-1,TGTGCCAGCAGCCCACAGGGGGCTCCCATGGGAACTGAAGCTTTCTTT,CASSPQGAPMGTEAFF
TRBV3-1,NA,TRBD2,TRBJ2-5,TGTGCCAGCAGCCAAGATCTCGTACTAGCGGGAGACCGAAGAGAGGCCCAGTACTTC,CASSQDLVLAGDRREAQYF
TRBV25-1,few,TRBD1,TRBJ2-1,TGTGCCAGCAGTGAGACGGGACAGGGAAATGAGCAGTTCTTC,CASSETGQGNEQFF
TRBV12-3/TRBV12-4,NA,NA,TRBJ2-7,TGTGCCAGCAGACCCCGCTCCCGCCCCTACGAGCAGTACTTC,CASRPRSRPYEQYF
TRBV6-5,many,NA,TRBJ2-3,TGTGCCAGCAGTTATGGGGGAGGAGGAACAGATACGCAGTATTTT,CASSYGGGGTDTQYF
TRBV5-8,few,TRBD2,TRBJ2-7,TGTGCCAGCAGCTTGGATATCTATTTGGCCACCGGAGTGGGAGGGTACGAGCAGTACTTC,CASSLDIYLATGVGGYEQYF
TRBV7-9,many,NA,TRBJ2-2,TGTGCCAGCAGCTCACCCGGCCGCGGATTGAACACCGGGGAGCTGTTTTTT,CASSSPGRGLNTGELFF
TRBV4-3,few,TRBD1,TRBJ2-5,TGCGCCAGCAGCCGAGGGACAGGGGTTGGGGAGACCCAGTACTTC,CASSRGTGVGETQYF
TRBV6-1,NA,NA,TRBJ1-5,TGTGCCAGCATGCCCTTTATCAGTTGGGGCACAGGGTCGGCCCCGAAACTACACAATCAGCCCCAGCATTTT,CASMPFISWGTGSAPKLHNQPQHF
TRBV20-1,many,NA,TRBJ2-3,TGCAGTGCTAGAGGCCCCGGACCGAACTTTAGCACAGATACGCAGTATTTT,CSARGPGPNFSTDTQYF
TRBV30,few,NA,TRBJ1-4,TGTGCCTGGAGTGTAAGGGCCCTGGCTGAAAAACTGTTTTTT,CAWSVRALAEKLFF
TRBV2,few,NA,TRBJ2-7,TGTGCCAGCAAAACAGGGTTTGGCGAGCAGTACTTC,CASKTGFGEQYF
TRBV29-1,many,NA,TRBJ2-7,TGCAGCGTTGCGACTGATTTACAAGGCCACGAGCAGTACTTC,CSVATDLQGHEQYF
TRBV7-9,many,NA,TRBJ2-7,TGTGCCAGCAGCTTAGCCAGGGGTACGTCCTACGAGCAGTACTTC,CASSLARGTSYEQYF
TRBV12-3/TRBV12-4,many,NA,TRBJ2-3,TGTGCCAGCAGTCCATTGGAGAGGGGGATGGGCACAGATACGCAGTATTTT,CASSPLERGMGTDTQYF
TRBV10-2,few,NA,TRBJ2-3,TGCGCCAGCAGAGGCCATCCACAGGGCGTTACAGATACGCAGTATTTT,CASRGHPQGVTDTQYF
TRBV19,few,TRBD2,TRBJ2-1,TGTGCCAGTAGTATACTACTAGCGGACTACAATGAGCAGTTCTTC,CASSILLADYNEQFF
TRBV28,many,NA,TRBJ2-1,TGTGCCAGCAGTTTACAGGTGCCCACCTACAATGAGCAGTTCTTC,CASSLQVPTYNEQFF
TRBV12-3/TRBV12-4,NA,NA,TRBJ2-4,TGTGCCAGCAGTTGGCTAGCCAAAAGCATTCAGTACTTC,CASSWLAKSIQYF
TRBV20-1,many,NA,TRBJ1-2,TGCAGTGCTAATCTTCCGGGAGACTATGGCTACACCTTC,CSANLPGDYGYTF
TRBV20-1,few,NA,TRBJ2-7,TGCAGTGCTAGGCTGAGGCAGTCCCCCTTGTACGAGCAGTACTTC,CSARLRQSPLYEQYF
TRBV19,many,NA,TRBJ2-7,TGTGCCAGTAGCCCGGACAAGGCCCACTACGAGCAGTACTTC,CASSPDKAHYEQYF
TRBV20-1,NA,NA,TRBJ1-5,TGCAGTGCTAGAGATTTTACAGATTATAGCAATCAGCCCCAGCATTTT,CSARDFTDYSNQPQHF
TRBV4-1,NA,TRBD2,TRBJ2-3,TGCGCCAGCAGCCAAGATTACGGGGGGGGATCGACAGATACGCAGTATTTT,CASSQDYGGGSTDTQYF
TRBV7-9,NA,NA,TRBJ2-7,TGTGCCAGCAGCTTAGAGCTTGGGGCAAACCACGAGCAGTACTTC,CASSLELGANHEQYF